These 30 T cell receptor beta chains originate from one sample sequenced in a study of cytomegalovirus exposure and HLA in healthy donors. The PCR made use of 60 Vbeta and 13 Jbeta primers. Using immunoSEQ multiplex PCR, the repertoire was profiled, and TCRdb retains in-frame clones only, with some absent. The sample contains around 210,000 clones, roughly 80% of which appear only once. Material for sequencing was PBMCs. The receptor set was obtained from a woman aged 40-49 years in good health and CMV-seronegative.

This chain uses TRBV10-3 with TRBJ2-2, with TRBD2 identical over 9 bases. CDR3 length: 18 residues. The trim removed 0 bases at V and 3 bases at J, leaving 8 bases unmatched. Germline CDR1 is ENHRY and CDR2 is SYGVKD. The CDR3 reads CAISESWTGTSYTGELFF. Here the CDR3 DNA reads TGTGCCATCAGTGAGTCGTGGACCGGGACTAGCTACACCGGGGAGCTGTTTTTT.

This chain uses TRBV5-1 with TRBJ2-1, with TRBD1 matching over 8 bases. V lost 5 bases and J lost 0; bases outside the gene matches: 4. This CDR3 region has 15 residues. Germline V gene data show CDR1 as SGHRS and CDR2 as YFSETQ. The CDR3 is CASRPGQGSYNEQFF. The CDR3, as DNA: TGCGCCAGCAGACCCGGACAGGGCTCCTACAATGAGCAGTTCTTC.

CDR3 nucleotide sequence: TGCGCCAGCAGCTTGGGAGCGGGGCCGAGCTCCTACGAGCAGTACTTC. Translated: CASSLGAGPSSYEQYF. The genes are TRBV5-1 and TRBJ2-7; TRBD2 aligns across 7 bases. V gave up 0 bases and J gave up 0 bases; unmatched junction bases: 6. The germline V gene encodes CDR1 SGHRS and CDR2 YFSETQ. There are 16 residues in the CDR3.

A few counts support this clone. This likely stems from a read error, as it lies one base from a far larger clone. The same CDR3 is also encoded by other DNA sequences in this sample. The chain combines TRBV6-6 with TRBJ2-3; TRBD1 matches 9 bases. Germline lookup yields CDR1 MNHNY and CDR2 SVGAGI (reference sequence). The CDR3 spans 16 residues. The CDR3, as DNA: TGTGCGAGCAGTTACGCGGACAGGGGAGGAACAGATACGCAGTATTTT. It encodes CASSYADRGGTDTQYF.

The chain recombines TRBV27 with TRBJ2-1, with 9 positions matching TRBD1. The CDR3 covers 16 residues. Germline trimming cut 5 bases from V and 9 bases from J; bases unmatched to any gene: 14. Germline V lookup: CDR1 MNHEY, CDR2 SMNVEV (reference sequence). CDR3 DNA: TGTGCCAGCAGTCACCCACCGGGACAGGGTCATACTGAGCAGTTCTTC. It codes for CASSHPPGQGHTEQFF.

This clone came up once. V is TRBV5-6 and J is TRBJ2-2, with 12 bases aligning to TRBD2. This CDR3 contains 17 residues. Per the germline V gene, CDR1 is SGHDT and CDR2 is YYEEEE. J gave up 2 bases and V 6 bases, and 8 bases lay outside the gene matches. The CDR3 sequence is CASTLEGLAGNTGELFF. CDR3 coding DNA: TGTGCCAGCACCCTCGAGGGACTAGCGGGTAACACCGGGGAGCTGTTTTTT.

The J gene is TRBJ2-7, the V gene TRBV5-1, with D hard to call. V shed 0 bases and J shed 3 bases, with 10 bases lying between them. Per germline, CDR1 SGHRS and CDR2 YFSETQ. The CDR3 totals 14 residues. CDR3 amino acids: CASSLAVGHYEQYF. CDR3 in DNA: TGCGCCAGCAGCTTGGCGGTGGGCCACTACGAGCAGTACTTC.

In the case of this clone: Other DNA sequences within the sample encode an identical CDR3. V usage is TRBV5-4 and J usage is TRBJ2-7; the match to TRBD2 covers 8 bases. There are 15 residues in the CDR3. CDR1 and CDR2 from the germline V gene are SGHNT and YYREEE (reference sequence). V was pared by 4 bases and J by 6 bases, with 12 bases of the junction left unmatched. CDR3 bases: TGTGCCAGCAGCCAACGAGTCGGTAGCGGGATCGAGCAGTACTTC. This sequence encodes CASSQRVGSGIEQYF. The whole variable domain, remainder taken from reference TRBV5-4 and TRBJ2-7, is ETGVTQSPTHLIKTRGQQVTLRCSSQSGHNTVSWYQQALGQGPQFIFQYYREEENGRGNFPPRFSGLQFPNYSSELNVNALELDDSALYLCASSQRVGSGIEQYFGPGTRLTVT.

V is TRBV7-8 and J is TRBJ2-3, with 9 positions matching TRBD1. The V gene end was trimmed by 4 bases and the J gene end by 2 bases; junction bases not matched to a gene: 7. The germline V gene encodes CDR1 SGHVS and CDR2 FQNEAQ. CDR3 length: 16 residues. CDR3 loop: CASSSMTGGPTDTQYF. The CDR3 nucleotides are TGTGCCAGCAGCTCAATGACAGGGGGTCCCACAGATACGCAGTATTTT.

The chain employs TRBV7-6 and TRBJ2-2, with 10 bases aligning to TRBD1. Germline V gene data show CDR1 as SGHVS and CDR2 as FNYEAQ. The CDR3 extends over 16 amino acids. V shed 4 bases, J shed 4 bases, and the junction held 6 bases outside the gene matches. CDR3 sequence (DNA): TGTGCCAGCAGCTCCGTCGGGACAGGGGTCACCGGGGAGCTGTTTTTT. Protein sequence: CASSSVGTGVTGELFF.

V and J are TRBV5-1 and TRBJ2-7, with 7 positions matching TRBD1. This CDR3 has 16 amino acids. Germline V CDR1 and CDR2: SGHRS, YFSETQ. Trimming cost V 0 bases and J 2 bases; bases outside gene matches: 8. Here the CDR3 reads CASSLDLTGYTYEQYF. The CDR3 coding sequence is TGCGCCAGCAGCTTGGACCTGACAGGGTACACCTACGAGCAGTACTTC.

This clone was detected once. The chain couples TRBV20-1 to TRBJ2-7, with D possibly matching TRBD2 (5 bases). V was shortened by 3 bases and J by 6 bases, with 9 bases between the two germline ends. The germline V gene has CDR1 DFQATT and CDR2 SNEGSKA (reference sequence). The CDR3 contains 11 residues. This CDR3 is CSASKRGEQYF. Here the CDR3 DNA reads TGCAGTGCTAGTAAACGGGGCGAGCAGTACTTC.

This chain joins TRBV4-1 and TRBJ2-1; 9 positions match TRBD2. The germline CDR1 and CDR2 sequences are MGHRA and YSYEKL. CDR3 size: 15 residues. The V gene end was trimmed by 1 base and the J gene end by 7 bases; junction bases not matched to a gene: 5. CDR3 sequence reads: CASSQGGRAYNEQFF. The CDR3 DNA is TGCGCCAGCAGCCAAGGCGGGAGGGCATATAATGAGCAGTTCTTC.

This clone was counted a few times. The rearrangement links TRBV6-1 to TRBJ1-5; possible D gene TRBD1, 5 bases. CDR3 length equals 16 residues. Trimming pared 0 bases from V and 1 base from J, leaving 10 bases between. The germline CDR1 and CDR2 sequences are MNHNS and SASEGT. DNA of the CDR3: TGTGCCAGCAGTGAAGCAAAGGGGATGAGCAATCAGCCCCAGCATTTT. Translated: CASSEAKGMSNQPQHF.

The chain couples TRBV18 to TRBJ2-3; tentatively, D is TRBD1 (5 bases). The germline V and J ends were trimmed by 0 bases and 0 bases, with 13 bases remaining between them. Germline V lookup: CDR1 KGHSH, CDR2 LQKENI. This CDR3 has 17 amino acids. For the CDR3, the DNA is TGTGCCAGCTCACCACCGGTCAGGGCTTGGAGCACAGATACGCAGTATTTT. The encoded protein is CASSPPVRAWSTDTQYF. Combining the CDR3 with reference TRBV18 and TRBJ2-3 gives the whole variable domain NAGVMQNPRHLVRRRGQEARLRCSPMKGHSHVYWYRQLPEEGLKFMVYLQKENIIDESGMPKERFSAEFPKEGPSILRIQQVVRGDSAAYFCASSPPVRAWSTDTQYFGPGTRLTVL.

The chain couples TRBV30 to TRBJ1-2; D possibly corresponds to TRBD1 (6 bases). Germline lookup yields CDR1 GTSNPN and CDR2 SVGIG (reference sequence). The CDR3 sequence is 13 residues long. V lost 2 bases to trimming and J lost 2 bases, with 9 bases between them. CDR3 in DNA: TGTGCCTGGAGTCCCACAGGGAACTATGGCTACACCTTC. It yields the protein CAWSPTGNYGYTF. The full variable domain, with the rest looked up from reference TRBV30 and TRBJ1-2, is SQTIHQWPATLVQPVGSPLSLECTVEGTSNPNLYWYRQAAGRGLQLLFYSVGIGQISSEVPQNLSASRPQDRQFILSSKKLLLSDSGFYLCAWSPTGNYGYTFGSGTRLTVV.

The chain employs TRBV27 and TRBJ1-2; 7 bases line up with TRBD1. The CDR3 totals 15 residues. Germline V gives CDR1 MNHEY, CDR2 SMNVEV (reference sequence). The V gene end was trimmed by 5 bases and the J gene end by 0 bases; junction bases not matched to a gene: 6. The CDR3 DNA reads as TGTGCCAGCAGTACCCGGGACAGCCCTAACTATGGCTACACCTTC. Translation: CASSTRDSPNYGYTF.

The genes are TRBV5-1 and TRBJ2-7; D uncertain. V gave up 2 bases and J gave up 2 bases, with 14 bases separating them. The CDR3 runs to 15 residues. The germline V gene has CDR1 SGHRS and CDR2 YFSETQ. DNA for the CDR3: TGCGCCAGCAGCTTAGCAGGTTCGAGAGCCTACGAGCAGTACTTC. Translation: CASSLAGSRAYEQYF.

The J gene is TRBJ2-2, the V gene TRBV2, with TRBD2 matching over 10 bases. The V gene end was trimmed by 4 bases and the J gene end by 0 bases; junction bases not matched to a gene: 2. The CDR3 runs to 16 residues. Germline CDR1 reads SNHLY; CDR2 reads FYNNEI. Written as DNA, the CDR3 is TGTGCCAGCAGTGCTAGCGGGAGTTCGAACACCGGGGAGCTGTTTTTT. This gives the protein CASSASGSSNTGELFF.

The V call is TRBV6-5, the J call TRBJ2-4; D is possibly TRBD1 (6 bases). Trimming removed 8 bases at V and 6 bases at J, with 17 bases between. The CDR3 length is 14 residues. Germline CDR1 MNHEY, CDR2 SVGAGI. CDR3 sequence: CASGQQGRGNIQYF. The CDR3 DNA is TGTGCCAGCGGTCAACAGGGACGTGGAAACATTCAGTACTTC.

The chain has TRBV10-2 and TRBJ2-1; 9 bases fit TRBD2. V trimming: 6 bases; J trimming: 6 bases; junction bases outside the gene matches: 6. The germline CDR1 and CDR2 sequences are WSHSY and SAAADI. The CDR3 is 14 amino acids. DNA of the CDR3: TGCGCCAGCAGGGGACTAGCTGAGAGCAATGAGCAGTTCTTC. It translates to CASRGLAESNEQFF.

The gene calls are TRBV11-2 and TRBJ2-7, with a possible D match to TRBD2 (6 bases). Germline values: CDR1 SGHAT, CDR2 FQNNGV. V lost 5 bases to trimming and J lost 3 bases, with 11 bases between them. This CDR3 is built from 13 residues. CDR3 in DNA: TGTGCCAGCAGCGTCGGGACTGGCTACGAGCAGTACTTC. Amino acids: CASSVGTGYEQYF. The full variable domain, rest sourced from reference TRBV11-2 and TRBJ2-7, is EAGVAQSPRYKIIEKRQSVAFWCNPISGHATLYWYQQILGQGPKLLIQFQNNGVVDDSQLPKDRFSAERLKGVDSTLKIQPAKLEDSAVYLCASSVGTGYEQYFGPGTRLTVT.

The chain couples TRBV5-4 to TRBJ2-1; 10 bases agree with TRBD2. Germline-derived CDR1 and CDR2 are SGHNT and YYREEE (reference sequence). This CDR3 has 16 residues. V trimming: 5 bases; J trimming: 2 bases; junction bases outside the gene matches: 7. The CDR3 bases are TGTGCCAGCAGTCCGACTAGCGGGCTAACCTACAATGAGCAGTTCTTC. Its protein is CASSPTSGLTYNEQFF.

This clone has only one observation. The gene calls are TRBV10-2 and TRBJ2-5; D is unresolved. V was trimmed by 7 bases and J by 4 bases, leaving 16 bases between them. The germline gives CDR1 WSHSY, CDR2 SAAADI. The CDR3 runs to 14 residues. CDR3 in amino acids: CASTRSGLIETQYF. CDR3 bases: TGCGCCAGCACTCGATCCGGGTTAATAGAGACCCAGTACTTC.

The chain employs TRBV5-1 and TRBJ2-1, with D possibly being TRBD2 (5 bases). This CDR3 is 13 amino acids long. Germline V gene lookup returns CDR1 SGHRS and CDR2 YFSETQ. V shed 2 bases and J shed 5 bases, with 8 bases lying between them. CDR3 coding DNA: TGCGCCAGCAGCTTAACTAGTAACAATGAGCAGTTCTTC. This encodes CASSLTSNNEQFF.

CDR3 in DNA: TGTGCCAGTAGTATAACTGGGACAGGGGCCTACGAGCAGTACTTC. Its translation is CASSITGTGAYEQYF. The chain uses TRBV19 and TRBJ2-7; 10 bases align to TRBD1. Losses at the gene ends were 2 bases for V and 2 bases for J; bases not matched to a gene: 3. This CDR3 region has 15 residues. Germline values: CDR1 LNHDA, CDR2 SQIVND (reference sequence).

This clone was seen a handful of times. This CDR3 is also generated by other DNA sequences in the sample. The CDR3 bases are TGTGCCAGCAGTCCTCGGACAGGGGGACACTATGGCTACACCTTC. Protein sequence: CASSPRTGGHYGYTF. V usage is TRBV27 and J usage is TRBJ1-2; TRBD1 aligns across 10 bases. The V gene end was trimmed by 5 bases and the J gene end by 3 bases; junction bases not matched to a gene: 6. This CDR3 spans 15 amino acids. Germline CDR1 and CDR2: MNHEY and SMNVEV (reference sequence).

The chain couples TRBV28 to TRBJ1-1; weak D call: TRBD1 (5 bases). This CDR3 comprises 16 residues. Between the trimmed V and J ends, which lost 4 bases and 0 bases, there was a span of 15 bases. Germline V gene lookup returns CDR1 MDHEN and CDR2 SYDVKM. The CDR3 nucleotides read TGTGCCAGCAGTTCTACAGGATTTTCTATGAACACTGAAGCTTTCTTT. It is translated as CASSSTGFSMNTEAFF. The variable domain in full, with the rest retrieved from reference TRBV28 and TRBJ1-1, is DVKVTQSSRYLVKRTGEKVFLECVQDMDHENMFWYRQDPGLGLRLIYFSYDVKMKEKGDIPEGYSVSREKKERFSLILESASTNQTSMYLCASSSTGFSMNTEAFFGQGTRLTVV.

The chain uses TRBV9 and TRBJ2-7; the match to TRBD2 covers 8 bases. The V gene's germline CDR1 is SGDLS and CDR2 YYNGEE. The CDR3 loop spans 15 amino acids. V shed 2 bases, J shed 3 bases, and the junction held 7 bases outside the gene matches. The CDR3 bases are TGTGCCAGCAGCGTTTCTCTTGCGGGAGGCTACGAGCAGTACTTC. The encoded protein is CASSVSLAGGYEQYF.

In DNA form, the CDR3 reads TGTGCCAGCAGGAGCGGGCTCCTTCTCACCGGGGAGCTGTTTTTT. This codes for CASRSGLLLTGELFF. The V and J genes are TRBV2 and TRBJ2-2; D is perhaps TRBD2 (6 bases). The V gene's germline CDR1 is SNHLY and CDR2 FYNNEI. The CDR3 loop spans 15 amino acids. Trimming removed 6 bases from V and 4 bases from J, with 15 bases in between.